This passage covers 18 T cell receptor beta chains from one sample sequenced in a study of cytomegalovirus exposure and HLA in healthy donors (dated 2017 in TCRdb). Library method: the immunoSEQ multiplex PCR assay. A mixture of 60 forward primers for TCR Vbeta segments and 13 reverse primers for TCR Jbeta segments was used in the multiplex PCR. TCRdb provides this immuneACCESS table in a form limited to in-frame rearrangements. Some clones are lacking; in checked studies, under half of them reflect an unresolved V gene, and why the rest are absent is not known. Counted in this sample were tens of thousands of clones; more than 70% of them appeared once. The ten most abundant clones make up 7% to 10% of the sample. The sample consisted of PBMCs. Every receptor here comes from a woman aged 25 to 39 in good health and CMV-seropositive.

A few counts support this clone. The CDR3 bases are TGTGCCAGCACTCACGGGACTGGAGAATCCGGGGAGCTGTTTTTT. The encoded protein is CASTHGTGESGELFF. The chain uses TRBV6-5 and TRBJ2-2; TRBD2 is a possible D gene (6 bases). Germline CDR1 MNHEY, CDR2 SVGAGI. Between the trimmed V and J ends, which lost 7 bases and 6 bases, there was a span of 18 bases. The CDR3 has 15 amino acids.

CDR3 loop: CASSPGQGVVGTEAFF. The CDR3 DNA sequence: TGCGCCAGCAGCCCTGGACAGGGGGTGGTAGGCACTGAAGCTTTCTTT. The chain combines TRBV5-1 with TRBJ1-1; TRBD1 matches at 10 bases. CDR1 and CDR2 from the germline V gene are SGHRS and YFSETQ. J lost 4 bases, V lost 4 bases, and 10 bases had no gene match. The CDR3 covers 16 residues.

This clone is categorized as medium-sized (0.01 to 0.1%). The CDR3 region is CASSPFWDSLSGNTIYF. CDR3 nucleotide sequence: TGTGCCAGCAGTCCTTTCTGGGACAGCCTTTCTGGAAACACCATATATTTT. The J gene is TRBJ1-3, the V gene TRBV28; 7 nucleotides align to TRBD1. Looked up from germline, CDR1 is MDHEN and CDR2 is SYDVKM. The CDR3 consists of 17 residues. The trim removed 5 bases at V and 1 base at J, leaving 11 bases unmatched.

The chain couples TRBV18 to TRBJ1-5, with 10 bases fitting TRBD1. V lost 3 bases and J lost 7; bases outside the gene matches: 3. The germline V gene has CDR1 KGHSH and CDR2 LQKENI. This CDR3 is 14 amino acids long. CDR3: CASSPDRGQQPQHF. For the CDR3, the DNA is TGTGCCAGCTCACCCGACAGGGGGCAACAGCCCCAGCATTTT. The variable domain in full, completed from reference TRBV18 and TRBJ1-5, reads NAGVMQNPRHLVRRRGQEARLRCSPMKGHSHVYWYRQLPEEGLKFMVYLQKENIIDESGMPKERFSAEFPKEGPSILRIQQVVRGDSAAYFCASSPDRGQQPQHFGDGTRLSIL.

The CDR3 DNA reads TGTGCCAGCATCACCGGGGGACAGGGAGGGACCCAGTACTTC. Amino acid sequence: CASITGGQGGTQYF. The V and J genes are TRBV28 and TRBJ2-5; 9 nucleotides line up with TRBD1. Germline-derived CDR1 and CDR2 are MDHEN and SYDVKM. V trimming: 7 bases; J trimming: 7 bases; junction bases outside the gene matches: 10. CDR3 length equals 14 residues.

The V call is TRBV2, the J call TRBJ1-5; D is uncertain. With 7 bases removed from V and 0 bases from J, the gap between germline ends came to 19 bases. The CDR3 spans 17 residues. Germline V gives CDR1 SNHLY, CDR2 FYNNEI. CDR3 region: CASTESSPSYSNQPQHF. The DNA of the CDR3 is TGTGCCAGCACCGAGTCGTCACCGAGCTATAGCAATCAGCCCCAGCATTTT.

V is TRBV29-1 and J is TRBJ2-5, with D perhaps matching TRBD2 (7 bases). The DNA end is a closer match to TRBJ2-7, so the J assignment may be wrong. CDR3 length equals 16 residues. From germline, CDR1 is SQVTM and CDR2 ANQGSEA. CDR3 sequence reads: CSFLGLGGDGSYEQYF. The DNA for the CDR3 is TGCAGCTTCCTTGGACTAGGGGGGGACGGGTCCTACGAGCAGTACTTC.

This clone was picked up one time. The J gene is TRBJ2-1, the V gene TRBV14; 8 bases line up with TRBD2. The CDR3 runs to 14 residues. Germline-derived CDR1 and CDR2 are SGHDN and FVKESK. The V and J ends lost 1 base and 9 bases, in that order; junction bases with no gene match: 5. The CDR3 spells CASSQASGGAEQFF. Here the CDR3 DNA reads TGTGCCAGCAGCCAAGCCTCGGGGGGGGCTGAGCAGTTCTTC.

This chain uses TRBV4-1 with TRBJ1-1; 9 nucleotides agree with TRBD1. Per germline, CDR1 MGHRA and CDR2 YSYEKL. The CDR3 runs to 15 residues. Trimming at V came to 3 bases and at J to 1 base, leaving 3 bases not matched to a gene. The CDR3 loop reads CASSHGGQGNTEAFF. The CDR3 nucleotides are TGCGCCAGCAGCCATGGGGGACAGGGGAACACTGAAGCTTTCTTT.

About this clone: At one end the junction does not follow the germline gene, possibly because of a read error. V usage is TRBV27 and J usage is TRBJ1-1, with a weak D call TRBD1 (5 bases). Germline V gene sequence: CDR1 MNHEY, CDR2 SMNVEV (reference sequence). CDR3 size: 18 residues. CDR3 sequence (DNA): TGTGCCAGCAGCTTATATAGACAGCTAACAAGCCCTATCACTGAAGCTTTCTTT. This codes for CASSLYRQLTSPITEAFF.

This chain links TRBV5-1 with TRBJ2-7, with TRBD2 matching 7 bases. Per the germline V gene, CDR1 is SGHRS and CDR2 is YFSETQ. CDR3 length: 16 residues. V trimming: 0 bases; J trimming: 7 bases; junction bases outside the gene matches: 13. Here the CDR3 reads CASSLEPGGGAKEQYF. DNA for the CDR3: TGCGCCAGCAGCTTGGAACCGGGGGGAGGCGCGAAGGAGCAGTACTTC.

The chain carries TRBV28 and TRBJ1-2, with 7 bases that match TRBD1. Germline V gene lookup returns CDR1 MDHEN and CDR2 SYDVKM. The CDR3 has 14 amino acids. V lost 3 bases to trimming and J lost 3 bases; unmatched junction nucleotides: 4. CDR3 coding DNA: TGTGCCAGCAGTTTCAACAGGGGACACTATGGCTACACCTTC. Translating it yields CASSFNRGHYGYTF.

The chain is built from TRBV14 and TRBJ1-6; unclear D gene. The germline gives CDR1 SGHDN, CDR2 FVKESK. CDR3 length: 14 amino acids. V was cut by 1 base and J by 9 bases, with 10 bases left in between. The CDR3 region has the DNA TGTGCCAGCAGCCAAGTTTCGGGGAGTTCACCCCTCCACTTT. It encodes CASSQVSGSSPLHF. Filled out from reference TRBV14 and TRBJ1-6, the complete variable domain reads EAGVTQFPSHSVIEKGQTVTLRCDPISGHDNLYWYRRVMGKEIKFLLHFVKESKQDESGMPNNRFLAERTGGTYSTLKVQPAELEDSGVYFCASSQVSGSSPLHFGNGTRLTVT.

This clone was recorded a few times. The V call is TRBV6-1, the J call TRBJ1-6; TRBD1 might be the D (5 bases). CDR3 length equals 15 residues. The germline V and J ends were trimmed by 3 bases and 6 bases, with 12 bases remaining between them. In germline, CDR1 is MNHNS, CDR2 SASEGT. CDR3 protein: CASSDLGLSNSPLHF. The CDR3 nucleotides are TGTGCCAGCAGTGATTTGGGACTTAGTAATTCACCCCTCCACTTT.

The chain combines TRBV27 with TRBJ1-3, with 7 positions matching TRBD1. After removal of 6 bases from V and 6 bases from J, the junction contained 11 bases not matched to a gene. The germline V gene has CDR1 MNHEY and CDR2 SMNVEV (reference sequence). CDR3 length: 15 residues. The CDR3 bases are TGTGCCAGCAGACCAAGGGGCAGGGGGGAAAACACCATATATTTT. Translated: CASRPRGRGENTIYF.

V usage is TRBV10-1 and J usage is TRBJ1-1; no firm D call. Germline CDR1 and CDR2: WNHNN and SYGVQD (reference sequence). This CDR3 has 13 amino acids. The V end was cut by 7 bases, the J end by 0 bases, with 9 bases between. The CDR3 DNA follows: TGCGCCAGCACTAGCTCAGTGAACACTGAAGCTTTCTTT. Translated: CASTSSVNTEAFF.

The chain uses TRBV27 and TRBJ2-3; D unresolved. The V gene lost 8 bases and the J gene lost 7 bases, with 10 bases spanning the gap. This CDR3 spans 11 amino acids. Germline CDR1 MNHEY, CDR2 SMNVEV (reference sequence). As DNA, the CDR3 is TGTGCCAGCGGCCCAAGTTATACGCAGTATTTT. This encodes CASGPSYTQYF.

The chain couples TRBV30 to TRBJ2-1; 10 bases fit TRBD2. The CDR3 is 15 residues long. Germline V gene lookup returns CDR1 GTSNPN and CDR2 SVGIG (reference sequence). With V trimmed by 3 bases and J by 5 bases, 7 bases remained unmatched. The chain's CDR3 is CAWREGLAGDNEQFF. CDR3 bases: TGTGCCTGGAGGGAGGGGCTAGCGGGAGACAATGAGCAGTTCTTC.